This T cell receptor beta chain was sequenced during a study of prognosis after radiotherapy for stage I lung cancer. Study-wide context: Patients were enrolled between 2018 and early 2019 (all with stage I non-small cell lung cancer). Points from the study as a whole: It is unknown whether the expanded TCR clones recognize the tumor. Unique TCR clone counts went down once patients had stereotactic body radiation therapy, median approximately 10,000 versus 7,000.

This clonotype was recorded at least ten times. Its target is unknown. This CDR3 comprises 16 residues. Germline trimming cut 0 bases from V and 5 bases from J; bases unmatched to any gene: 5. CDR1 is SGHRS and CDR2 is YFSETQ in the germline V gene. By two-round multiplex PCR, the TCR beta CDR3 was amplified from genomic DNA. With primers specific to each TRBV and TRBJ gene, the first-round PCR was performed. MiXCR was run by TCRdb on the multiplex PCR reads, yielding one entry per CDR3 protein. This sample has under 20,000 distinct CDR3 sequences; under 55% occur once, and the top ten carry around 47%.

The V and J genes are TRBV5-1 and TRBJ2-5; 12 bases are shared with TRBD1. The sample consisted of PBMCs, taken before or after stereotactic body radiation therapy (not recorded which). This TCR derives from a donor aged 50 or older with non-small cell lung cancer. DNA for the CDR3: TGCGCCAGCAGCTTGGCCGGGACAGGGGGCGGGGAGACCCAGTACTTC. Translated, it gives CASSLAGTGGGETQYF.